Listed here is a single TCR beta chain. The antigen remains unidentified. Different DNA sequences within this sample yield the same CDR3. The CDR3 extends over 12 amino acids. V lost 2 bases to trimming and J lost 4 bases, with 5 bases between them. Germline values: CDR1 KGHSH, CDR2 LQKENI. Nashville, Tennessee was home to all donors, each a Caucasian adult. Data came from immunoSEQ multiplex PCR; TCRdb stores just in-frame clones and leaves some out. The data contain some 2.3 million clones, 93% of them seen just once; the ten biggest clones take up 0.39%. The sample is drawn from a study of shared clonotypes between healthy human individuals. Findings and caveats of the study: For naive CD4 cells, roughly 4.8% of clonotypes were shared across four donors.

The sequenced material came from naive CD4+ T cells from PBMCs. Documented subset: CD45RA+ positively selected. The TCR comes from a man aged 18 to 29 in good health. Some clones in this sample may be carry-over from other donors' samples. The J gene is TRBJ1-1, the V gene TRBV18; D is uncertain. DNA of the CDR3: TGTGCCAGCTCACCAGAGGGCACTGAAGCTTTCTTT. This translates into CASSPEGTEAFF.